The 23 T cell receptor beta chains below come from one sample, sequenced in a study of molecular identifiers for immune sequencing clone quantification. TCRdb independently ran MiXCR on the PCR reads; one entry per CDR3 protein. The table lists about 330,000 distinct CDR3 sequences, roughly 24% of them singletons. Material for sequencing was naive CD8+ T cells from blood, with Jurkat cell RNA spiked in. Subset given: FACS-sorted CD8+CD4-CCR7+CD45RA+ naive T cells. Receptors were obtained from a human donor in good health. Some libraries in this study had Jurkat cell RNA spiked in.

In the case of this clonotype: Given a much more abundant clone one base away, this may be a read error. The chain employs TRBV4-3 and TRBJ2-3; D tentatively reads TRBD1 or TRBD2 (5 bases each). Germline loops: CDR1 LGHNA, CDR2 YSLEER. The CDR3 totals 14 residues. CDR3 amino acids: CDSSQEGTTDTQYF. The CDR3 DNA is TGCGACAGCAGCCAAGAGGGGACCACAGATACGCAGTATTTT.

Concerning this clonotype: One base away lies a much larger clone, so this may be a sequencing read error. The CDR3 end shows no conserved phenylalanine or tryptophan, and so a read error is likely. V gene TRBV29-1 combines with J gene TRBJ2-1; D is possibly TRBD2 (5 bases). V lost 4 bases and J 5 bases, leaving 15 bases between the germline ends. Germline-derived CDR1 and CDR2 are SQVTM and ANQGSEA. The length of the CDR3 is 14 residues. The CDR3 sequence is CSVGTARLNNEQFL. CDR3 bases: TGCAGCGTTGGTACAGCCAGACTAAACAATGAGCAGTTCTTA.

This clonotype was seen ten or more times. V and J are TRBV27 and TRBJ2-2; 8 bases align to TRBD1. The CDR3 covers 14 residues. Losses at the gene ends were 6 bases for V and 4 bases for J; bases not matched to a gene: 4. Per the germline V gene, CDR1 is MNHEY and CDR2 is SMNVEV (reference sequence). The CDR3 protein is CASRGTGPTGELFF. In DNA, the CDR3 is TGTGCCAGCAGGGGGACAGGACCCACCGGGGAGCTGTTTTTT.

A note on this clonotype: A much more abundant neighbour one base away suggests this may be a read error. In DNA, the CDR3 is TGTACCAGCAGCCAGAGACTAGATGTGGAGCAGTACTTC. Translating gives CTSSQRLDVEQYF. This rearrangement joins TRBV4-2 to TRBJ2-7; tentatively, D is TRBD2 (6 bases). There are 13 residues in the CDR3. Germline CDR1 reads LGHNA; CDR2 reads YNFKEQ.

This sequence joins TRBV21-1 and TRBJ2-5; the D segment call TRBD2 is taken from the table without a DNA check. TRBV21-1 is a pseudogene segment. This CDR3 region has 17 residues. This chain's CDR3 is CASSTHLAGGFPETQYF. CDR3 in DNA: TGTGCCAGCAGCACCCACTTAGCGGGGGGGTTCCCAGAGACCCAGTACTTC.

This clonotype has a count of ten or more. The chain couples TRBV30 to TRBJ1-5, with 8 bases lining up with TRBD1. The V gene's germline CDR1 is GTSNPN and CDR2 SVGIG (reference sequence). V gave up 2 bases and J gave up 3 bases; unmatched junction bases: 3. The CDR3 runs 14 residues. The CDR3 coding sequence is TGTGCCTGGAGTCAGGGGGCTTCCAATCAGCCCCAGCATTTT. Amino acid sequence: CAWSQGASNQPQHF.

A few counts support this clonotype. This chain joins TRBV6-2 or TRBV6-3 and TRBJ2-1, with TRBD2 identical over 8 bases. The CDR3 contains 16 residues. The germline V gene has CDR1 MNHEY and CDR2 SVGEGT. V was pared by 5 bases and J by 6 bases, with 12 bases of the junction left unmatched. CDR3 DNA sequence: TGTGCCAGCAGTGCCCACGAGCGGGGGCGGGGCAATGAGCAGTTCTTC. It encodes CASSAHERGRGNEQFF.

This clonotype appeared a few times. This chain connects TRBV20-1 to TRBJ2-7; TRBD1 might be the D (6 bases). Germline loops: CDR1 DFQATT, CDR2 SNEGSKA (reference sequence). The CDR3 has 13 residues. V lost 8 bases to trimming and J lost 0 bases, with 14 bases between them. The CDR3: CSTEDSLSYEQYF. CDR3 nucleotide sequence: TGCAGTACTGAGGACAGTCTCTCCTACGAGCAGTACTTC.

This clonotype showed up just a few times. CDR3 nucleotides: TGTGCCACCAGCAGAGATGCGAGGGGGACCCCCCTCTATGGCTACACCTTC. This encodes CATSRDARGTPLYGYTF. The genes are TRBV15 and TRBJ1-2, with TRBD1 as a possible D gene (6 bases). Germline lookup yields CDR1 LNHNV and CDR2 YYDKDF (reference sequence). Deletions cut 0 bases from V and 4 bases from J, with 18 bases between. This CDR3 is 17 amino acids long.

This clonotype was found a few times. A read error may explain this, as a much larger clone is one base away. The V gene is TRBV29-1, the J gene TRBJ2-7; TRBD2 matches 7 bases. V lost 7 bases and J lost 0; bases outside the gene matches: 15. Germline lookup yields CDR1 SQVTM and CDR2 ANQGSEA. The CDR3 extends over 16 amino acids. CDR3 sequence: CSARGGTNISSYEQYF. The CDR3 region has the DNA TGCAGCGCCCGCGGGGGTACGAACATAAGCTCCTACGAGCAGTACTTC.

This clonotype was recorded at least ten times. V gene TRBV7-6 combines with J gene TRBJ2-2, with 11 bases that match TRBD2. From germline, CDR1 is SGHVS and CDR2 FNYEAQ. V shed 5 bases, J shed 4 bases, and the junction held 9 bases outside the gene matches. The length of the CDR3 is 17 residues. The CDR3 reads CASSPVSGGARTGELFF. The CDR3 nucleotides read TGTGCCAGCAGCCCCGTTAGCGGGGGGGCCCGCACCGGGGAGCTGTTTTTT.

This clonotype was detected ten times or more. The chain has TRBV29-1 and TRBJ1-5; possibly TRBD1 for D (5 bases). Trimming cost V 0 bases and J 7 bases, with 10 bases left between them. The CDR3 has 13 amino acids. Germline V lookup: CDR1 SQVTM, CDR2 ANQGSEA. The CDR3: CSVEDGGEQPQHF. Written as DNA, the CDR3 is TGCAGCGTTGAAGATGGGGGGGAGCAGCCCCAGCATTTT.

Many counts were recorded for this clonotype. The V call is TRBV12-3 or TRBV12-4, the J call TRBJ1-6; 9 bases map to TRBD1. The V gene end was trimmed by 6 bases and the J gene end by 6 bases; junction bases not matched to a gene: 6. This CDR3 spans 15 amino acids. The CDR3 sequence: CASSLSGQGNSPLHF. The CDR3, as DNA: TGTGCCAGCAGCTTGTCGGGACAGGGTAATTCACCCCTCCACTTT.

There are a few counts of this clonotype. V gene TRBV7-2 combines with J gene TRBJ2-5; 10 bases line up with TRBD2. J gave up 5 bases and V 1 base, and 13 bases lay outside the gene matches. CDR3 size: 18 residues. The germline CDR1 and CDR2 sequences are SGHTA and FQGNSA. CDR3: CASSLGYRLAGVGETQYF. The DNA for the CDR3 is TGTGCCAGCAGCTTAGGTTATCGGCTAGCGGGAGTGGGTGAGACCCAGTACTTC. Filled out from reference TRBV7-2 and TRBJ2-5, the complete variable domain reads GAGVSQSPSNKVTEKGKDVELRCDPISGHTALYWYRQSLGQGLEFLIYFQGNSAPDKSGLPSDRFSAERTGGSVSTLTIQRTQQEDSAVYLCASSLGYRLAGVGETQYFGPGTRLLVL.

This clonotype was recorded at least ten times. The CDR3 here is CASSQSAGGGETQYF. The CDR3 DNA is TGCGCCAGCAGCCAAAGTGCGGGAGGAGGGGAGACCCAGTACTTC. The V gene is TRBV4-3, the J gene TRBJ2-5, with 8 bases identical to TRBD2. V was clipped by 2 bases and J by 5 bases; unmatched bases: 7. The CDR3 extends over 15 amino acids. Germline V gives CDR1 LGHNA, CDR2 YSLEER.

As for this clonotype: Given a much more abundant clone one base away, this may be a read error. This likely comes from a read error, as the CDR3 has no conserved phenylalanine or tryptophan at its end. CDR3: CASSSITEAFL. Here the CDR3 DNA reads TGTGCCAGCAGCTCAATTACTGAAGCTTTCCTT. The chain has TRBV7-9 and TRBJ1-1; D gene uncertain. From germline, CDR1 is SEHNR and CDR2 FQNEAQ (reference sequence). V gave up 4 bases and J gave up 5 bases, with 5 bases separating them. The CDR3 is 11 residues long.

This clonotype was detected only a few times. The chain links TRBV19 to TRBJ1-1; no clear D gene. This CDR3 is 13 amino acids long. Germline values: CDR1 LNHDA, CDR2 SQIVND (reference sequence). Trimming cost V 3 bases and J 1 base, with 6 bases left between them. The CDR3 DNA follows: TGTGCCAGTAGTATTAAGGGGAACACTGAAGCTTTCTTT. Translation gives CASSIKGNTEAFF.

This clonotype was detected ten times or more. The rearrangement links TRBV28 to TRBJ2-5, with D possibly being TRBD1 or TRBD2 (6 bases each). Germline V gene data show CDR1 as MDHEN and CDR2 as SYDVKM. There are 17 residues in the CDR3. The V end was cut by 0 bases, the J end by 0 bases, with 14 bases between. For the CDR3, the DNA is TGTGCCAGCAGTTTATGGGGGGGCGCGGAATACCAAGAGACCCAGTACTTC. Amino acid sequence: CASSLWGGAEYQETQYF.

A remark on this clonotype: The junction shows a germline mismatch at one end, possibly a read error. The chain employs TRBV4-3 and TRBJ1-5; the D gene is possibly TRBD1 (5 bases). Looked up from germline, CDR1 is LGHNA and CDR2 is YSLEER. This CDR3 spans 15 amino acids. CDR3 in DNA: TGCGCCAGCCGCCAAGATAGGGGTAGCAATCAGCCCCCGCATTTT. Amino acid sequence: CASRQDRGSNQPPHF.

There are a few counts of this clonotype. The chain combines TRBV7-9 with TRBJ1-1; D possibly corresponds to TRBD1 (6 bases). Germline V CDR1 and CDR2: SEHNR, FQNEAQ (reference sequence). V lost 6 bases and J 0 bases, leaving 23 bases between the germline ends. The CDR3 sequence is 18 residues long. The CDR3 bases are TGTGCCAGCAGGCCCGCGGGGGGCGCGGGAGGGGTGAACACTGAAGCTTTCTTT. The encoded protein is CASRPAGGAGGVNTEAFF. Full variable domain (outside the CDR3, taken from reference TRBV7-9 and TRBJ1-1): DTGVSQNPRHKITKRGQNVTFRCDPISEHNRLYWYRQTLGQGPEFLTYFQNEAQLEKSRLLSDRFSAERPKGSFSTLEIQRTEQGDSAMYLCASRPAGGAGGVNTEAFFGQGTRLTVV.

In this sample, this clonotype turned up many times. The chain carries TRBV7-2 and TRBJ2-7; 10 nucleotides match TRBD1. The CDR3 loop spans 15 amino acids. After removal of 3 bases from V and 4 bases from J, the junction contained 6 bases not matched to a gene. Germline-derived CDR1 and CDR2 are SGHTA and FQGNSA. The CDR3 DNA reads as TGTGCCAGCAGCTTGCTTGGGACAGGGGATTACGAGCAGTACTTC. It translates to CASSLLGTGDYEQYF.

The chain couples TRBV11-2 to TRBJ2-1, with a tentative D call TRBD1 (5 bases). This CDR3 has 15 amino acids. Trimming removed 0 bases at V and 5 bases at J, with 11 bases between. The germline gives CDR1 SGHAT, CDR2 FQNNGV. The chain's CDR3 is CASSLDVPRDNEQFF. The CDR3 DNA sequence: TGTGCCAGCAGCTTAGATGTACCCAGGGACAATGAGCAGTTCTTC.

This clonotype was recorded many times. The chain joins TRBV9 to TRBJ2-3; TRBD1 is a possible D gene (6 bases). The germline CDR1 and CDR2 sequences are SGDLS and YYNGEE. V gave up 2 bases and J gave up 0 bases, with 10 bases separating them. The CDR3 loop spans 15 amino acids. The CDR3 reads CASSVGTTSTDTQYF. In DNA, the CDR3 is TGTGCCAGCAGCGTCGGGACAACTAGCACAGATACGCAGTATTTT.